What follows are 9 T cell receptor beta chains derived from one specimen sequenced in a study of brain T cells in children with intractable seizures. TCRdb keeps only in-frame clones here, not all; method: immunoSEQ multiplex PCR. This sample has hundreds of thousands of clones, with over 90% found just once. Time point denoted: blood from clinic visit 5 months post-surgery; TSC patient then seizure free. The starting material was peripheral blood, obtained 4 to 6 months after surgery. The receptors originated from a boy under two years old with tuberous sclerosis and intractable seizures.

The chain couples TRBV6-1 to TRBJ2-1; D is unresolved. Germline V gene data show CDR1 as MNHNS and CDR2 as SASEGT. The CDR3 totals 14 residues. Trimming left V 5 bases short and J 6 bases short, with 14 bases between. CDR3 sequence: CASSYVGWTNEQFF. The DNA for the CDR3 is TGTGCCAGCAGTTATGTAGGTTGGACCAATGAGCAGTTCTTC.

The chain has TRBV12-3 or TRBV12-4 and TRBJ1-6, with D possibly matching TRBD1 (5 bases). V lost 7 bases and J 7 bases, leaving 11 bases between the germline ends. This CDR3 contains 13 residues. CDR3 region: CASIEKGNSPLHF. CDR3 bases: TGTGCCAGCATCGAGAAGGGGAATTCACCCCTCCACTTT.

This clone has just one count. The gene calls are TRBV20-1 and TRBJ1-5; 8 bases are shared with TRBD1. Germline values: CDR1 DFQATT, CDR2 SNEGSKA (reference sequence). The CDR3 length is 17 residues. After removal of 3 bases from V and 0 bases from J, the junction contained 10 bases not matched to a gene. The chain's CDR3 is CSASSGRGLVSNQPQHF. The CDR3 nucleotides are TGCAGTGCTAGTTCCGGCAGGGGGCTCGTTAGCAATCAGCCCCAGCATTTT.

This chain links TRBV10-3 with TRBJ2-1, with 7 bases fitting TRBD1. Per germline, CDR1 ENHRY and CDR2 SYGVKD. The CDR3 covers 15 residues. The V gene end was trimmed by 5 bases and the J gene end by 2 bases; junction bases not matched to a gene: 6. The CDR3 sequence: CAISSTGAPYNEQFF. The CDR3, as DNA: TGTGCCATCAGTTCTACAGGGGCCCCCTACAATGAGCAGTTCTTC.

The chain combines TRBV27 with TRBJ1-2, with 9 bases lining up with TRBD1. After removal of 0 bases from V and 7 bases from J, the junction contained 6 bases not matched to a gene. The CDR3 has 15 amino acids. Germline V gene data show CDR1 as MNHEY and CDR2 as SMNVEV (reference sequence). CDR3 nucleotide sequence: TGTGCCAGCAGTTTATCGAAGACAGGGGGAGGTGGCTACACCTTC. Encoded protein: CASSLSKTGGGGYTF.

This sequence joins TRBV5-4 and TRBJ2-7, with TRBD1 as a possible D gene (5 bases). Germline values: CDR1 SGHNT, CDR2 YYREEE (reference sequence). The V end lost 2 bases, the J end lost 5 bases, and 17 bases lay between the germline ends. The CDR3 contains 15 residues. CDR3: CASSFSDSTGDEQYF. The CDR3 DNA reads TGTGCCAGCAGCTTTTCCGACAGCACTGGGGACGAGCAGTACTTC.

V gene TRBV2 combines with J gene TRBJ1-1; 8 nucleotides match TRBD1. V lost 3 bases to trimming and J lost 3 bases; unmatched junction nucleotides: 6. Germline lookup yields CDR1 SNHLY and CDR2 FYNNEI. This CDR3 has 15 amino acids. This CDR3 reads CASSDPDREDTEAFF. The CDR3 nucleotides read TGTGCCAGCAGTGATCCGGACAGGGAGGACACTGAAGCTTTCTTT.

This sequence joins TRBV13 and TRBJ2-3; 10 nucleotides match TRBD2. The CDR3 spans 15 residues. V lost 4 bases, J lost 2 bases, and 3 bases stayed unmatched. CDR1 and CDR2 (germline): PRHDT, FYEKMQ (reference sequence). CDR3 region: CASSSGLAITDTQYF. CDR3 nucleotides: TGTGCCAGCAGCTCGGGACTAGCGATCACAGATACGCAGTATTTT.

The chain has TRBV5-6 and TRBJ1-1; 7 positions match TRBD1. Germline CDR1 is SGHDT and CDR2 is YYEEEE. The CDR3 sequence is 17 residues long. The junction had 9 bases not matched to a gene; V was cut back by 0 bases and J by 1 base. CDR3 sequence reads: CASSLDGRTGANTEAFF. The CDR3 DNA is TGTGCCAGCAGCTTGGATGGGAGGACAGGCGCGAACACTGAAGCTTTCTTT. The full variable domain, rest sourced from reference TRBV5-6 and TRBJ1-1, is DAGVTQSPTHLIKTRGQQVTLRCSPKSGHDTVSWYQQALGQGPQFIFQYYEEEERQRGNFPDRFSGHQFPNYSSELNVNALLLGDSALYLCASSLDGRTGANTEAFFGQGTRLTVV.